The 24 T cell receptor beta chains below were found in one sample sequenced in a study of blood T cell repertoires in COVID-19. Using immunoSEQ multiplex PCR, the repertoire was profiled, and TCRdb retains in-frame clones only, with some absent. The sample consists of some 130,000 clones, 85% to 90% of them appearing once. Sequenced input: peripheral blood. The receptors originated from a man aged 50-59 years with active COVID-19.

A few counts support this clone. The chain has TRBV3-1 (or the pseudogene TRBV3-2) and TRBJ1-5; TRBD1 matches at 9 bases. The germline V gene has CDR1 LGHDT and CDR2 YNNKEL (reference sequence). Trimming took 2 bases from V and 6 from J; bases not matched to a gene: 26. The CDR3 loop spans 22 amino acids. The CDR3 DNA is TGTGCCAGCAGCCAAACCCCCCTAAAGCGGACAGGGGAGGCCGGGATTGGTCAGCCCCAGCATTTT. Translation: CASSQTPLKRTGEAGIGQPQHF.

This rearrangement joins TRBV19 to TRBJ1-2; D is unclear. Germline V gene sequence: CDR1 LNHDA, CDR2 SQIVND (reference sequence). This CDR3 comprises 14 residues. The V gene lost 6 bases and the J gene lost 5 bases, with 16 bases spanning the gap. In nucleotides, the CDR3 is TGTGCCAGTAGGACACAAAGACGGCCTTATGGCTACACCTTC. It encodes CASRTQRRPYGYTF.

The sample holds a few counts of this clone. CDR3 sequence: CASSALGTVTDTQYF. CDR3 nucleotides: TGTGCCAGCAGCGCGCTCGGGACTGTCACAGATACGCAGTATTTT. The chain links TRBV3-1 (or the pseudogene TRBV3-2) to TRBJ2-3, with a possible D match to TRBD2 (6 bases). Germline loops: CDR1 LGHDT, CDR2 YNNKEL (reference sequence). V dropped 5 bases and J dropped 2 bases, with 14 bases sitting between them. CDR3 length: 15 amino acids.

The chain uses TRBV18 and TRBJ1-6; 8 bases fit TRBD1. The CDR3 is made up of 14 amino acids. The trim removed 3 bases at V and 6 bases at J, leaving 1 base unmatched. Germline-derived CDR1 and CDR2 are KGHSH and LQKENI. CDR3 residues: CASSPQGANSPLHF. As DNA, the CDR3 is TGTGCCAGCTCACCGCAGGGGGCTAATTCACCCCTCCACTTT. The variable domain in full, completed from reference TRBV18 and TRBJ1-6, reads NAGVMQNPRHLVRRRGQEARLRCSPMKGHSHVYWYRQLPEEGLKFMVYLQKENIIDESGMPKERFSAEFPKEGPSILRIQQVVRGDSAAYFCASSPQGANSPLHFGNGTRLTVT.

The chain recombines TRBV11-3 with TRBJ2-3; D gene ambiguous. Germline CDR1 SGHNT, CDR2 YENEEA. The CDR3 runs 13 residues. V was cut by 6 bases and J by 5 bases, with 12 bases left in between. The CDR3 protein is CASSWAREDTQYF. The CDR3 bases are TGTGCCAGCAGTTGGGCCAGAGAAGATACGCAGTATTTT.

A single count supports this clone. The chain links TRBV7-2 to TRBJ2-2; a weak D match, TRBD2 (6 bases). The CDR3 has 14 amino acids. V lost 5 bases to trimming and J lost 5 bases, with 12 bases between them. Germline CDR1 reads SGHTA; CDR2 reads FQGNSA. The CDR3 sequence: CASSLREETGELFF. In nucleotides, the CDR3 is TGTGCCAGCAGCCTCAGGGAGGAAACCGGGGAGCTGTTTTTT.

V is TRBV24-1 and J is TRBJ1-2; a weak D match, TRBD1 (6 bases). The CDR3 is 12 residues long. CDR1 and CDR2 from the germline V gene are KGHDR and SFDVKD. V was shortened by 9 bases and J by 3 bases, with 10 bases between the two germline ends. The CDR3 nucleotides are TGTGCCACCTCGTCAGGGGACTATGGCTACACCTTC. This encodes CATSSGDYGYTF.

The gene calls are TRBV28 and TRBJ1-2, with D perhaps TRBD1 (5 bases). The CDR3 consists of 14 residues. Germline V lookup: CDR1 MDHEN, CDR2 SYDVKM. V shed 7 bases and J shed 2 bases, with 14 bases lying between them. CDR3 sequence: CASTHGAANYGYTF. CDR3 in DNA: TGTGCCAGCACCCATGGGGCGGCAAACTATGGCTACACCTTC.

Worth noting for this clone: Other DNA sequences within the sample encode an identical CDR3. This chain links TRBV6-5 with TRBJ1-5; possible D gene TRBD1, 6 bases. Germline V gene lookup returns CDR1 MNHEY and CDR2 SVGAGI. V was shortened by 6 bases and J by 4 bases, with 13 bases between the two germline ends. The CDR3 runs 14 residues. The CDR3: CASRGEGGNQPQHF. CDR3 nucleotide sequence: TGTGCCAGCAGGGGGGAAGGGGGTAATCAGCCCCAGCATTTT.

V is TRBV10-3 and J is TRBJ1-3; D unresolved. The V gene's germline CDR1 is ENHRY and CDR2 SYGVKD. The ends were cut back, 8 bases at V and 0 bases at J, with 5 bases in the middle. The CDR3 extends over 12 amino acids. DNA for the CDR3: TGTGCCATCGCCAGCTCTGGAAACACCATATATTTT. It yields the protein CAIASSGNTIYF.

The V call is TRBV7-3, the J call TRBJ2-1, with 7 bases identical to TRBD2. The CDR3 sequence is 16 residues long. With 4 bases clipped from V and 0 bases from J, the junction kept 6 bases outside the gene matches. Germline CDR1 SGHTA, CDR2 FQGTGA. CDR3 residues: CASSSGGLSSYNEQFF. CDR3 DNA sequence: TGTGCCAGCAGCTCCGGGGGACTAAGCTCCTACAATGAGCAGTTCTTC.

The V call is TRBV7-8, the J call TRBJ2-7; weak D call: TRBD1 (5 bases). V was trimmed by 5 bases and J by 2 bases, leaving 13 bases between them. Germline V gene data show CDR1 as SGHVS and CDR2 as FQNEAQ. The CDR3 is made up of 14 amino acids. The CDR3 spells CASSPRTRAYEQYF. CDR3 bases: TGTGCCAGCAGCCCGCGGACACGCGCCTACGAGCAGTACTTC.

CDR3 in amino acids: CAISELGQGSEQYF. For the CDR3, the DNA is TGTGCCATCAGTGAGTTGGGACAGGGTTCCGAGCAGTACTTC. This chain uses TRBV10-3 with TRBJ2-7; TRBD1 agrees at 9 bases. The CDR3 sequence is 14 residues long. V lost 1 base, J lost 6 bases, and 4 bases stayed unmatched. Germline V gene data show CDR1 as ENHRY and CDR2 as SYGVKD.

This clone came up a few times. Within the sample, other DNA sequences also encode this same CDR3. The V and J genes are TRBV4-1 and TRBJ2-3; 7 nucleotides match TRBD2. Germline CDR1 and CDR2: MGHRA and YSYEKL. The CDR3 totals 14 residues. J gave up 2 bases and V 4 bases, and 3 bases lay outside the gene matches. The CDR3 DNA follows: TGCGCCAGCAGCCTTGGGACTAACACAGATACGCAGTATTTT. Translation: CASSLGTNTDTQYF.

V gene TRBV4-1 combines with J gene TRBJ1-5; D ambiguous. Germline V gene data show CDR1 as MGHRA and CDR2 as YSYEKL. V was trimmed by 3 bases and J by 10 bases, leaving 10 bases between them. The CDR3 is made up of 12 amino acids. CDR3: CASSQEAGPQHF. The CDR3 region has the DNA TGCGCCAGCAGCCAGGAAGCGGGACCCCAGCATTTT.

The chain uses TRBV27 and TRBJ1-1; a possible D gene is TRBD1 (6 bases). From germline, CDR1 is MNHEY and CDR2 SMNVEV (reference sequence). The CDR3 is 13 residues long. V lost 4 bases and J 2 bases, leaving 8 bases between the germline ends. The CDR3 here is CASSWTDNTEAFF. The DNA for the CDR3 is TGTGCCAGCAGTTGGACAGATAACACTGAAGCTTTCTTT.

The chain has TRBV19 and TRBJ1-1; D not resolved. This CDR3 is built from 12 residues. Trimming shortened V by 5 bases and J by 11 bases, and 15 bases separated the two germline ends. Germline CDR1 LNHDA, CDR2 SQIVND (reference sequence). The CDR3 here is CASSGGPWHAFF. The CDR3 DNA sequence: TGTGCCAGTAGTGGTGGCCCCTGGCATGCTTTCTTT.

CDR3 sequence: CASSELSGHSGNTIYF. As DNA, the CDR3 is TGTGCCAGCAGTGAACTCAGTGGCCACTCTGGAAACACCATATATTTT. This chain connects TRBV6-1 to TRBJ1-3; D remains unclear. Germline CDR1 reads MNHNS; CDR2 reads SASEGT. The CDR3 is 16 residues long. V lost 2 bases to trimming and J lost 0 bases, with 11 bases between them.

In DNA, the CDR3 is TGTGCCAGCAGTAAGGAGTGGGTTAGCTCCTACGAGCAGTACTTC. Translating gives CASSKEWVSSYEQYF. V gene TRBV6-5 combines with J gene TRBJ2-7; no clear D. The length of the CDR3 is 15 residues. V lost 5 bases and J 0 bases, leaving 14 bases between the germline ends. The germline V gene has CDR1 MNHEY and CDR2 SVGAGI.

The rearrangement links TRBV15 to TRBJ1-5; D remains unclear. The V end was cut by 0 bases, the J end by 4 bases, with 7 bases between. The germline V gene encodes CDR1 LNHNV and CDR2 YYDKDF (reference sequence). CDR3 length: 14 amino acids. In DNA form, the CDR3 reads TGTGCCACCAGCAGAGATCGGGTTAATCAGCCCCAGCATTTT. Translating it yields CATSRDRVNQPQHF.

The chain has TRBV2 and TRBJ2-5; 7 bases align to TRBD1. Trimming at V came to 5 bases and at J to 8 bases, leaving 5 bases not matched to a gene. The CDR3 is 12 amino acids. Per germline, CDR1 SNHLY and CDR2 FYNNEI. The CDR3 coding sequence is TGTGCCAGCAGTAGACAGGGCGGCACCCAGTACTTC. Translation gives CASSRQGGTQYF.

The V and J genes are TRBV25-1 and TRBJ1-6, with D possibly being TRBD1 (5 bases). Trimming removed 1 base at V and 7 bases at J, with 17 bases between. The CDR3 totals 17 residues. The germline CDR1 and CDR2 sequences are MGHDK and SYGVNS. CDR3 coding DNA: TGTGCCAGCAGTGAATTAGGGTCCCTTCGGGGGAATTCACCCCTCCACTTT. This encodes CASSELGSLRGNSPLHF. Full variable domain (rest looked up from reference TRBV25-1 and TRBJ1-6): EADIYQTPRYLVIGTGKKITLECSQTMGHDKMYWYQQDPGMELHLIHYSYGVNSTEKGDLSSESTVSRIRTEHFPLTLESARPSHTSQYLCASSELGSLRGNSPLHFGNGTRLTVT.

There are a few counts of this clone. Compared with germline, one end of the junction differs, possibly owing to a read error. The V call is TRBV6-6, the J call TRBJ1-6; 7 nucleotides align to TRBD1. The CDR3 contains 15 residues. Germline CDR1 MNHNY, CDR2 SVGAGI (reference sequence). CDR3 sequence (DNA): TGTGCCAGCAGCTACTCGACAGGGCCCAATTCACCCCTCCACTTT. Translated: CASSYSTGPNSPLHF.

This chain links TRBV30 with TRBJ2-3; TRBD2 matches 7 bases. V dropped 0 bases and J dropped 3; count of bases not matched to a gene: 9. The CDR3 sequence is 16 residues long. In germline, CDR1 is GTSNPN, CDR2 SVGIG (reference sequence). DNA of the CDR3: TGTGCCTGGAGTGTACGGAGCGGGGTCAGGACAGATACGCAGTATTTT. Amino acids: CAWSVRSGVRTDTQYF.